This T cell receptor (beta chain) was identified during a study of early T cells in non-severe SARS-CoV-2 infection. Background on the study: Bulk RNA isolated from unsorted whole blood underwent sequencing; chains were not paired.

Notes on this clonotype: The antigen is not known.

Study conclusions and caveats: Clonotype matching in VDJdb favored anti-spike CD8 responses and did not capture private and CD4 specificities.

Trimming took off 4 bases at V and 5 bases at J, with 8 bases between the two ends. Germline lookup yields CDR1 MDHEN and CDR2 SYDVKM. CDR3 length equals 12 residues. Individual cDNA molecules received unique molecular identifiers. TCRdb redid the calling of the 5' RACE reads with MiXCR, one entry per CDR3 protein. Of 98,000 or so distinct CDR3 sequences listed, roughly an eighth were seen once; the top ten hold around 3.1%. The sample was whole blood. The J gene is TRBJ1-1, the V gene TRBV28; D gene uncertain. This TCR came from an adult who was a healthcare worker with PCR-confirmed SARS-CoV-2 infection or an uninfected control (not recorded which). CDR3 protein: CASSSYSTEAFF. DNA of the CDR3: TGTGCCAGCAGTTCTTACTCAACTGAAGCTTTCTTT.